Presented here are 18 T cell receptor beta chains from one specimen sequenced in a study of OX40 agonist ivuxolimab in advanced cancers. Libraries were prepared by immunoSEQ multiplex PCR; TCRdb keeps only in-frame clonotypes and omits some of them. Here the sample spans some 60,000 clones, over 75% being singletons. This specimen was CD4+ or CD8+ T cells sorted from blood, taken in a trial of the OX40 agonist ivuxolimab. These receptors were collected from an adult with an advanced solid tumor such as melanoma, head and neck, liver or kidney cancer.

V and J are TRBV28 and TRBJ1-5; the D gene is possibly TRBD1 (6 bases). The V end was cut by 2 bases, the J end by 11 bases, with 13 bases between. CDR3 length: 13 amino acids. CDR1 MDHEN and CDR2 SYDVKM come from the germline V gene. In nucleotides, the CDR3 is TGTGCCAGCAGTTTAAACAGGGATGTGTCCCAGCATTTT. This gives the protein CASSLNRDVSQHF.

This clone was counted once. This chain uses TRBV6-5 with TRBJ2-1; D is possibly TRBD1 or TRBD2 (6 bases each). Germline-derived CDR1 and CDR2 are MNHEY and SVGAGI. V lost 6 bases, J lost 5 bases, and 17 bases lay in between. CDR3 length equals 15 residues. The CDR3 nucleotides are TGTGCCAGCAGGGAGGGAGTCTACAGGGACAATGAGCAGTTCTTC. Protein sequence: CASREGVYRDNEQFF.

This chain connects TRBV7-2 to TRBJ2-7; unclear D gene. This CDR3 is 14 amino acids long. Germline V gives CDR1 SGHTA, CDR2 FQGNSA. The V and J ends lost 4 bases and 6 bases respectively, with 16 bases between them. The chain's CDR3 is CASSYSRTESEQYF. The CDR3 DNA reads TGTGCCAGCAGCTACAGCCGGACCGAAAGCGAGCAGTACTTC. Variable domain in full (rest from reference TRBV7-2 and TRBJ2-7): GAGVSQSPSNKVTEKGKDVELRCDPISGHTALYWYRQSLGQGLEFLIYFQGNSAPDKSGLPSDRFSAERTGGSVSTLTIQRTQQEDSAVYLCASSYSRTESEQYFGPGTRLTVT.

The sample holds a few counts of this clone. The CDR3 region has the DNA TGCGCCAGCAGCTTTACAGGGGAAGAGCAGTACTTC. Residues: CASSFTGEEQYF. The chain has TRBV5-1 and TRBJ2-7, with 7 nucleotides matching TRBD1. The J segment lost 7 bases and the V segment lost 2 bases, leaving 3 bases of the junction unmatched. There are 12 residues in the CDR3. Germline loops: CDR1 SGHRS, CDR2 YFSETQ.

This sequence joins TRBV28 and TRBJ1-1; D is perhaps TRBD1 (5 bases). The CDR3 covers 15 residues. CDR1 is MDHEN, CDR2 SYDVKM, per germline. V was cut by 6 bases and J by 4 bases, with 18 bases left in between. The CDR3 DNA reads TGTGCCAGCAGGGAGGGGAGCCGAGGGAGCACTGAAGCTTTCTTT. Encoded protein: CASREGSRGSTEAFF.

The CDR3 sequence is CASSPGQGADTQYF. DNA for the CDR3: TGTGCCAGCAGCCCCGGACAGGGGGCAGATACGCAGTATTTT. This sequence joins TRBV7-9 and TRBJ2-3; 10 positions agree with TRBD1. There are 14 residues in the CDR3. After removal of 5 bases from V and 4 bases from J, the junction contained 3 bases not matched to a gene. Germline-derived CDR1 and CDR2 are SEHNR and FQNEAQ (reference sequence).

This rearrangement joins TRBV7-6 to TRBJ2-5, with D unclear. Germline V gene sequence: CDR1 SGHVS, CDR2 FNYEAQ. The CDR3 runs 15 residues. V was trimmed by 4 bases and J by 5 bases, leaving 17 bases between them. The CDR3 region is CASSSQTGPGETQYF. The CDR3 nucleotides read TGTGCCAGCAGCTCACAAACCGGGCCTGGGGAGACCCAGTACTTC.

V usage is TRBV27 and J usage is TRBJ1-1, with D perhaps TRBD1 (6 bases). Trimming shortened V by 8 bases and J by 7 bases, and 17 bases separated the two germline ends. The CDR3 extends over 13 amino acids. The germline V gene has CDR1 MNHEY and CDR2 SMNVEV (reference sequence). CDR3 sequence reads: CASGTRGFDEAFF. The CDR3 nucleotides are TGTGCCAGCGGGACCAGGGGTTTCGATGAAGCTTTCTTT.

The gene calls are TRBV19 and TRBJ1-1; D is unclear. Trimming cost V 5 bases and J 1 base, with 11 bases left between them. Germline CDR1 and CDR2: LNHDA and SQIVND (reference sequence). The CDR3 is 14 residues long. CDR3 coding DNA: TGTGCCAGTAGTCAGGTTCCGGCGAACACTGAAGCTTTCTTT. Translation gives CASSQVPANTEAFF.

The CDR3 loop is CASSLVGFQDRHTEAFF. CDR3 bases: TGTGCCAGCAGCTTAGTTGGCTTCCAGGACAGGCACACTGAAGCTTTCTTT. V and J are TRBV11-3 and TRBJ1-1, with TRBD1 matching 7 bases. Germline CDR1 reads SGHNT; CDR2 reads YENEEA. J was trimmed by 3 bases and V by 1 base; bases with no gene match: 11. This CDR3 has 17 residues.

The genes are TRBV15 and TRBJ2-3, with 16 positions matching TRBD2. The ends lost 4 bases at V and 5 bases at J; junction bases unmatched: 15. There are 20 residues in the CDR3. The germline V gene encodes CDR1 LNHNV and CDR2 YYDKDF (reference sequence). Written as DNA, the CDR3 is TGTGCCACCAGCATACACCCCGGGACTAGCGGGGGGGCTTTTGAAGATACGCAGTATTTT. This gives the protein CATSIHPGTSGGAFEDTQYF.

This chain uses TRBV28 with TRBJ1-4, with a possible D match to TRBD1 (6 bases). CDR1 MDHEN and CDR2 SYDVKM come from the germline V gene. Trimming pared 4 bases from V and 3 bases from J, leaving 9 bases between. The CDR3 consists of 14 residues. The CDR3 nucleotides are TGTGCCAGCAGTTCAGGGGTTGCTAATGAAAAACTGTTTTTT. It specifies CASSSGVANEKLFF. Based on the CDR3 plus reference TRBV28 and TRBJ1-4, the full variable domain is DVKVTQSSRYLVKRTGEKVFLECVQDMDHENMFWYRQDPGLGLRLIYFSYDVKMKEKGDIPEGYSVSREKKERFSLILESASTNQTSMYLCASSSGVANEKLFFGSGTQLSVL.

Points on this clone: Germline and junction disagree at one end, which may indicate a read error. This chain uses TRBV5-8 with TRBJ1-4; tentative D call: TRBD1 (5 bases). The CDR3 covers 13 residues. The germline V gene encodes CDR1 SGHTS and CDR2 YDEGEE. The CDR3 is CATHRAGTFDSPF. In DNA, the CDR3 is TGTGCCACTCACCGGGCAGGGACCTTTGACTCCCCTTTT.

This clone was seen more than once but under ten times. V is TRBV19 and J is TRBJ2-6; D is possibly TRBD1 (6 bases). Germline lookup yields CDR1 LNHDA and CDR2 SQIVND (reference sequence). Trimming pared 4 bases from V and 0 bases from J, leaving 16 bases between. CDR3 length: 18 residues. CDR3 residues: CASSTSGQSFSGANVLTF. The CDR3 bases are TGTGCCAGTAGTACCTCCGGACAGTCGTTCTCTGGGGCCAACGTCCTGACTTTC.

The V and J genes are TRBV5-3 and TRBJ2-1; TRBD2 matches at 7 bases. TRBV5-3 is noted as an ORF with a role that remains uncertain. J lost 7 bases, V lost 0 bases, and 7 bases had no gene match. The CDR3 loop spans 15 amino acids. The CDR3 region is CARSLGGRAGNEQFF. The CDR3 DNA is TGTGCCAGAAGCTTGGGAGGGAGGGCCGGTAATGAGCAGTTCTTC.

The rearrangement joins TRBV11-2 to TRBJ2-7; no definite D call. This CDR3 spans 13 amino acids. CDR1 SGHAT and CDR2 FQNNGV come from the germline V gene. Trimming shortened V by 0 bases and J by 3 bases, and 6 bases separated the two germline ends. In DNA, the CDR3 is TGTGCCAGCAGCTTAGAGAGGTTCTACGAGCAGTACTTC. Translated, it gives CASSLERFYEQYF.

This chain uses TRBV11-2 with TRBJ1-1, with D possibly being TRBD1 (5 bases). This CDR3 comprises 14 residues. V was pared by 7 bases and J by 4 bases, with 16 bases between. The germline CDR1 and CDR2 sequences are SGHAT and FQNNGV. CDR3 in amino acids: CASTPARGVTEAFF. The CDR3, as DNA: TGTGCCAGCACCCCAGCGAGGGGAGTCACTGAAGCTTTCTTT.

A remark on this clone: Mismatch with germline at one junction end may stem from a read error. The chain links TRBV5-4 to TRBJ1-4; D is unresolved. CDR3 length: 12 amino acids. In germline, CDR1 is SGHNT, CDR2 YYREEE (reference sequence). The CDR3 sequence: CASGLFGEKLFF. DNA of the CDR3: TGTGCCAGCGGCTTGTTCGGAGAAAAACTGTTTTTT.